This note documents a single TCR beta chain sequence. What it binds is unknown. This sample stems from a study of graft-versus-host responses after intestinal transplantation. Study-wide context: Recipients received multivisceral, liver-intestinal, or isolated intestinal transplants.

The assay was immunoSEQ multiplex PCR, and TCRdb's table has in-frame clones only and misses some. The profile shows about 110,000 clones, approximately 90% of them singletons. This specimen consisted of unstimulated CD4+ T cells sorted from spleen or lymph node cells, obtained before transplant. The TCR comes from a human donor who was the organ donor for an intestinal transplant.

CDR3 sequence (DNA): TGTGCCAGCAGGGAGGAGCTTAATGAAAAACTGTTTTTT. Translating it yields CASREELNEKLFF. This chain links TRBV6-1 with TRBJ1-4; D is uncertain. Germline loops: CDR1 MNHNS, CDR2 SASEGT. Trimming cost V 6 bases and J 4 bases, with 9 bases left between them. This CDR3 contains 13 residues.